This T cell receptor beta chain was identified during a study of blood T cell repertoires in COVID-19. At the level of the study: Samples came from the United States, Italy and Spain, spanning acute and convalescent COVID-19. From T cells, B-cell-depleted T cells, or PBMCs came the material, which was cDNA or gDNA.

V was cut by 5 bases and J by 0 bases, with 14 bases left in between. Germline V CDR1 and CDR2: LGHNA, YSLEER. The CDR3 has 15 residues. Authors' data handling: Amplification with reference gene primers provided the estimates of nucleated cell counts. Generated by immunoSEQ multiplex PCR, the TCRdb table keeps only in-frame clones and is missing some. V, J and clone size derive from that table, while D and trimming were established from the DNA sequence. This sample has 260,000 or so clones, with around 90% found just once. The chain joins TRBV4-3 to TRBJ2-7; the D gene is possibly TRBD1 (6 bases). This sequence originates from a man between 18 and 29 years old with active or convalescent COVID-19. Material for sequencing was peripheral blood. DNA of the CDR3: TGCGCCAGCAGCACAGGGTTAGGGTCCTCCTACGAGCAGTACTTC. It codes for CASSTGLGSSYEQYF.